This T cell receptor (beta chain) was found in a study of blood T cell repertoires in COVID-19. About the research overall: The analysed material was cDNA or gDNA that came from T cells, B-cell-depleted T cells, or PBMCs.

TCRdb's copy holds only in-frame clones and misses some; the assay was immunoSEQ multiplex PCR. The sample lists more than 120,000 clones, approximately 89% occurring once. The junction had 6 bases not matched to a gene; V was cut back by 5 bases and J by 0 bases. CDR3 length equals 15 residues. Germline CDR1 reads SGDLS; CDR2 reads YYNGEE. The TCR comes from a human donor in a cohort sampled during active COVID-19. The sample taken for sequencing was peripheral blood. V and J are TRBV9 and TRBJ2-3; 7 bases map to TRBD2. The CDR3 protein is CASSDSGQSTDTQYF. CDR3 coding DNA: TGTGCCAGCAGTGATAGCGGGCAGAGCACAGATACGCAGTATTTT. Looking up the rest from reference TRBV9 and TRBJ2-3 gives the full variable domain: DSGVTQTPKHLITATGQRVTLRCSPRSGDLSVYWYQQSLDQGLQFLIQYYNGEERAKGNILERFSAQQFPDLHSELNLSSLELGDSALYFCASSDSGQSTDTQYFGPGTRLTVL.